This passage covers 8 T cell receptor beta chains from one sample sequenced in a study of OX40 agonist ivuxolimab in advanced cancers. The repertoire was sequenced with immunoSEQ multiplex PCR; TCRdb's copy has only in-frame clones and lacks some. The sample yields around 68,000 clones, roughly nine tenths seen once. The starting material was CD4+ or CD8+ T cells sorted from blood, obtained in a trial of the OX40 agonist ivuxolimab. Receptors were obtained from an adult with an advanced solid tumor such as melanoma, head and neck, liver or kidney cancer.

The CDR3 loop reads CASSDSPVRQPNYGYTF. The DNA for the CDR3 is TGTGCCAGCAGTGACTCCCCGGTGAGACAGCCTAACTATGGCTACACCTTC. This chain joins TRBV6-4 and TRBJ1-2; maybe TRBD1 (5 bases). With 0 bases removed from V and 0 bases from J, the gap between germline ends came to 14 bases. The CDR3 totals 17 residues. Germline CDR1 reads MRHNA; CDR2 reads SNTAGT.

The V and J genes are TRBV19 and TRBJ2-5; 9 positions match TRBD1. V dropped 0 bases and J dropped 4; count of bases not matched to a gene: 9. The CDR3 covers 17 residues. Looked up from germline, CDR1 is LNHDA and CDR2 is SQIVND (reference sequence). CDR3 region: CASSIDPPGQGGETQYF. The CDR3 DNA sequence: TGTGCCAGTAGTATAGACCCACCGGGACAGGGCGGAGAGACCCAGTACTTC.

The V call is TRBV7-3, the J call TRBJ1-4; the D is unclear. The V and J ends lost 5 bases and 7 bases respectively, with 14 bases between them. CDR1 is SGHTA and CDR2 is FQGTGA in the germline V gene. The CDR3 has 14 amino acids. CDR3 sequence: CASSPQAVSEKLFF. The CDR3 DNA sequence: TGTGCCAGCAGCCCCCAGGCGGTCTCTGAAAAACTGTTTTTT. The variable domain in full, with the rest retrieved from reference TRBV7-3 and TRBJ1-4, is GAGVSQTPSNKVTEKGKYVELRCDPISGHTALYWYRQSLGQGPEFLIYFQGTGAADDSGLPNDRFFAVRPEGSVSTLKIQRTERGDSAVYLCASSPQAVSEKLFFGSGTQLSVL.

The J gene is TRBJ2-5, the V gene TRBV19, with 13 bases lining up with TRBD2. Germline CDR1 reads LNHDA; CDR2 reads SQIVND (reference sequence). Germline trimming cut 5 bases from V and 9 bases from J; bases unmatched to any gene: 15. The CDR3 is 17 residues long. This CDR3 reads CASSQGLAGSLGGAQYF. CDR3 DNA: TGTGCCAGTAGTCAGGGACTAGCGGGATCCCTGGGCGGGGCCCAGTACTTC.

V is TRBV2 and J is TRBJ2-7; 8 bases are shared with TRBD1. The CDR3 has 15 residues. V lost 2 bases, J lost 4 bases, and 7 bases stayed unmatched. From germline, CDR1 is SNHLY and CDR2 FYNNEI. The CDR3 bases are TGTGCCAGCAGTGAACGGGGGCAGGGGGCTTACGAGCAGTACTTC. The encoded protein is CASSERGQGAYEQYF.

This chain connects TRBV5-6 to TRBJ2-7; D gene uncertain. Trimming removed 4 bases at V and 6 bases at J, with 8 bases between. The CDR3 has 11 amino acids. CDR1 SGHDT and CDR2 YYEEEE come from the germline V gene. The CDR3 protein is CASSSWGEQYF. The CDR3 nucleotides are TGTGCCAGCAGCAGCTGGGGCGAGCAGTACTTC.

The V call is TRBV6-1, the J call TRBJ1-1, with a possible D match to TRBD1 (5 bases). Trimming removed 5 bases from V and 3 bases from J, with 10 bases in between. This CDR3 region has 13 residues. Germline values: CDR1 MNHNS, CDR2 SASEGT. This CDR3 reads CASSMKGHTEAFF. DNA of the CDR3: TGTGCCAGCAGTATGAAGGGACACACTGAAGCTTTCTTT.

The rearrangement uses TRBV25-1 and TRBJ1-1; perhaps TRBD1 as D (6 bases). V dropped 9 bases and J dropped 5 bases, with 13 bases sitting between them. Germline values: CDR1 MGHDK, CDR2 SYGVNS. The CDR3 is 12 amino acids. The CDR3 loop reads CASRGGSTEAFF. CDR3 sequence (DNA): TGTGCCAGTAGGGGGGGAAGTACTGAAGCTTTCTTT.